This T cell receptor (beta chain) comes out of a study of blood T cell repertoires in COVID-19. Overall study context: From the United States, Italy and Spain came samples of acute and convalescent COVID-19. From T cells, B-cell-depleted T cells, or PBMCs came the material, which was cDNA or gDNA.

Generated by immunoSEQ multiplex PCR, the TCRdb table keeps only in-frame clones and is missing some. This sample has some 130,000 clones, with roughly 84% found just once. After removal of 5 bases from V and 4 bases from J, the junction contained 3 bases not matched to a gene. The CDR3 length is 15 residues. CDR1 SNHLY and CDR2 FYNNEI come from the germline V gene. Cohort placement rested on clinical history that participants reported themselves. The sequence came from a middle-aged man with acute COVID-19. The V and J genes are TRBV2 and TRBJ2-1, with 12 bases aligning to TRBD1. Sequenced: PBMCs or T cells enriched from blood (not recorded which). CDR3 amino acids: CASSSGQGAYNEQFF. The CDR3 coding sequence is TGTGCCAGCAGTTCGGGACAGGGGGCTTACAATGAGCAGTTCTTC.